These T cell receptor beta chains were read from a single sample in a study of cytomegalovirus exposure and HLA in healthy donors. The assay was immunoSEQ multiplex PCR, and TCRdb's table has in-frame clones only and misses some. The sample holds some 190,000 clones; about 80% are singletons and the top ten take approximately 1.5%. Sequenced material: PBMCs. The receptor source for this set is a young man in good health and CMV-seronegative. Both conserved end residues are part of each CDR3. A D gene is named only where the DNA matches it firmly. Some rows have no size entry. The others give once, few or many, or a class for an expanded clone.

TRBV27	TRBD2	-	TRBJ2-1	CASSPRTSGRTYNEQFF	TGTGCCAGCAGTCCAAGGACTAGCGGGAGGACCTACAATGAGCAGTTCTTC
TRBV18	-	once	TRBJ2-3	CASSPTGGTDTQYF	TGTGCCAGCTCACCGACCGGAGGGACAGATACGCAGTATTTT
TRBV11-2	TRBD1	-	TRBJ2-7	CASSLSIGTGFNEQYF	TGTGCCAGCAGCTTATCGATCGGGACAGGGTTCAACGAGCAGTACTTC
TRBV9	TRBD2	-	TRBJ2-5	CASSVSGRALETQYF	TGTGCCAGCAGCGTGAGCGGGAGGGCCCTTGAGACCCAGTACTTC
TRBV4-2	-	-	TRBJ2-6	CASSPGQTPSGANVLTF	TGTGCCAGCAGCCCCGGACAGACCCCATCTGGGGCCAACGTCCTGACTTTC
TRBV13	-	-	TRBJ2-4	CASRRNRDIKNIQYF	TGTGCCAGCAGGAGGAACCGGGACATCAAAAACATTCAGTACTTC
TRBV4-3	TRBD1	-	TRBJ1-1	CASKHRGGNTEAFF	TGCGCCAGCAAGCACAGGGGCGGGAACACTGAAGCTTTCTTT
TRBV19	TRBD1	-	TRBJ1-2	CASTSTGVYGYTF	TGTGCCAGTACTTCGACAGGGGTGTATGGCTACACCTTC
TRBV18	TRBD1	-	TRBJ2-3	CASSPMVGTEDTDTQYF	TGTGCCAGCTCACCAATGGTCGGGACAGAAGACACAGATACGCAGTATTTT
TRBV15	TRBD1	-	TRBJ2-7	CATSRDLPTGGYEQYF	TGTGCCACCAGCAGAGATCTTCCGACAGGGGGCTACGAGCAGTACTTC
TRBV4-1	TRBD2	-	TRBJ2-5	CASSQEGASGGYITETQYF	TGCGCCAGCAGCCAAGAGGGGGCTAGCGGGGGGTATATAACAGAGACCCAGTACTTC
TRBV5-5	-	-	TRBJ2-7	CASSLGRSHYEQYF	TGTGCCAGCAGCTTGGGGCGGTCCCACTACGAGCAGTACTTC
TRBV11-2	TRBD2	-	TRBJ2-7	CASSLGGGAYEQYF	TGTGCCAGCAGCTTAGGCGGGGGGGCGTACGAGCAGTACTTC
TRBV6-1	-	-	TRBJ2-5	CASSDPRPQETQYF	TGTGCCAGCAGTGACCCCAGGCCTCAAGAGACCCAGTACTTC
TRBV7-6	TRBD2	few	TRBJ2-5	CASSQSGGPKETQYF	TGTGCCAGCAGCCAGAGCGGGGGGCCTAAAGAGACCCAGTACTTC
TRBV4-3	TRBD2	once	TRBJ2-5	CASSQGWVSGGHSQETQYF	TGCGCCAGCAGCCAAGGGTGGGTTAGCGGGGGGCATTCCCAAGAGACCCAGTACTTC
TRBV30	-	-	TRBJ2-7	CAWSVGGGYEQYF	TGTGCCTGGAGTGTGGGGGGTGGCTACGAGCAGTACTTC
TRBV5-1	TRBD2	-	TRBJ2-3	CASSSGLAGGLADTQYF	TGCGCCAGCAGCTCAGGACTAGCGGGGGGCCTGGCAGATACGCAGTATTTT
TRBV5-6	TRBD2	-	TRBJ2-1	CASTDGLVPRVNEQFF	TGTGCCAGCACCGACGGACTAGTCCCGAGGGTCAATGAGCAGTTCTTC
TRBV21-1	-	-	TRBJ2-6	CASSKGCPGTVQGTGANVLTF	TGTGCCAGCAGCAAAGGGTGCCCCGGAACCGTCCAGGGTACTGGGGCCAACGTCCTGACTTTC
TRBV7-9	-	-	TRBJ2-7	CASSPPFQRPNYEQYF	TGTGCCAGCAGTCCGCCATTCCAGCGGCCTAACTACGAGCAGTACTTC
TRBV5-4	-	-	TRBJ1-2	CASSLDGASGRGYTF	TGTGCCAGCAGCTTGGACGGAGCCTCTGGGAGGGGCTACACCTTC
TRBV7-9	TRBD1	-	TRBJ1-6	CASSLSGTAYNSPLHF	TGTGCCAGCAGCTTATCCGGGACAGCCTATAATTCACCCCTCCACTTT
TRBV5-4	-	-	TRBJ1-2	CASSLEMGARDRGYTF	TGTGCCAGCAGCTTGGAGATGGGAGCCCGGGATCGAGGCTACACCTTC
TRBV7-9	TRBD2	-	TRBJ2-5	CSSSFWPGRDPTTGETQYF	TGTTCCAGCAGCTTTTGGCCAGGGAGGGACCCCACGACGGGGGAGACCCAGTACTTC
TRBV7-2	-	-	TRBJ1-2	CASSLARGDNYGYTF	TGTGCCAGCAGCTTAGCGCGGGGGGATAACTATGGCTACACCTTC
TRBV6-5	TRBD1	-	TRBJ1-2	CASSLGQDYGYTF	TGTGCCAGCAGTTTGGGACAGGACTATGGCTACACCTTC
TRBV27	-	-	TRBJ2-1	CASSPGSYNEQFF	TGTGCCAGCAGTCCCGGGTCCTACAATGAGCAGTTCTTC
TRBV5-4	-	-	TRBJ2-5	CASSNQAGPQETQYF	TGTGCCAGCAGCAATCAGGCAGGGCCCCAAGAGACCCAGTACTTC
TRBV30	-	-	TRBJ2-6	CAWSPGFTSGANVLTF	TGTGCCTGGAGTCCCGGGTTCACCTCTGGGGCCAACGTCCTGACTTTC
TRBV9	TRBD2	-	TRBJ2-1	CASSPPMGLAGGYEQFF	TGTGCCAGCAGCCCTCCGATGGGACTAGCGGGGGGGTATGAGCAGTTCTTC
TRBV7-6	-	once	TRBJ2-4	CASSLDKDSLNGNIQYF	TGTGCCAGCAGCTTAGATAAGGACAGTCTTAATGGGAACATTCAGTACTTC
TRBV6-6	-	-	TRBJ1-2	CASSYADSNYGYTF	TGTGCCAGCAGTTACGCCGACAGTAACTATGGCTACACCTTC
TRBV5-1	-	-	TRBJ2-5	CASSLGQPQETQYF	TGCGCCAGCAGCTTGGGACAACCGCAAGAGACCCAGTACTTC
TRBV7-9	TRBD1	-	TRBJ2-5	CASSLVTGRSQYF	TGTGCCAGCAGCTTAGTGACAGGGCGCTCCCAGTACTTC
TRBV6-1	-	-	TRBJ1-1	CASRERGYNTEAFF	TGTGCCAGCAGGGAGCGGGGATACAACACTGAAGCTTTCTTT
TRBV7-2	TRBD2	-	TRBJ2-7	CASSSGLAGAYEQYF	TGTGCCAGCAGCTCGGGACTAGCGGGGGCCTACGAGCAGTACTTC
TRBV29-1	-	-	TRBJ2-5	CSVEEFISQQETQYF	TGCAGCGTTGAAGAATTCATAAGTCAGCAAGAGACCCAGTACTTC
TRBV29-1	TRBD2	-	TRBJ2-1	CSSSSLAGGTLDEQFF	TGCAGCTCATCCTCACTAGCGGGAGGTACCCTCGATGAGCAGTTCTTC